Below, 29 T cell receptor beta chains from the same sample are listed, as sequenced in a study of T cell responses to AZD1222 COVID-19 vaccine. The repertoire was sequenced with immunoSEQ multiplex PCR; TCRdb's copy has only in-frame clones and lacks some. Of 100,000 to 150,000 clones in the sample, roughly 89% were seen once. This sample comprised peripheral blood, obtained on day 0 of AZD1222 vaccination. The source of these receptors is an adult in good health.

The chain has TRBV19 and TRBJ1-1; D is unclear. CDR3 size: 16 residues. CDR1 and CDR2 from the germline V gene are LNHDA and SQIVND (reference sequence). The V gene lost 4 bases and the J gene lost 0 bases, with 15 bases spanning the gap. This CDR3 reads CASSTAGRNMNTEAFF. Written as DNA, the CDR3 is TGTGCCAGTAGTACGGCAGGACGGAATATGAACACTGAAGCTTTCTTT.

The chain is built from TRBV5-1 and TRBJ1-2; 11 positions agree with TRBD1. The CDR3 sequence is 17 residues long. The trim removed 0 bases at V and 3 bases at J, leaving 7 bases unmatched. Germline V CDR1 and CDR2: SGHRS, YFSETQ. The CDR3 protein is CASSLAPPGQGDYGYTF. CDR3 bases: TGCGCCAGCAGCTTGGCTCCCCCGGGACAGGGGGACTATGGCTACACCTTC.

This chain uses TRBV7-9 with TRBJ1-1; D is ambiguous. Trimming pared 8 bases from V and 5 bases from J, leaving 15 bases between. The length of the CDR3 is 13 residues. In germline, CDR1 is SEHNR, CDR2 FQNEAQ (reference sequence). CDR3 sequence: CASGREYDTEAFF. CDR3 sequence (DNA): TGTGCCAGCGGCCGGGAGTATGATACTGAAGCTTTCTTT.

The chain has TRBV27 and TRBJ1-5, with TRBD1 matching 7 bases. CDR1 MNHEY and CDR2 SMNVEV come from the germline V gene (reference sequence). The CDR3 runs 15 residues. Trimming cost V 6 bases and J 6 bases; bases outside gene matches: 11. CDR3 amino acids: CASSSTGAGGQPQHF. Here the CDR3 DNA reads TGTGCCAGCAGCTCCACAGGGGCGGGAGGTCAGCCCCAGCATTTT.

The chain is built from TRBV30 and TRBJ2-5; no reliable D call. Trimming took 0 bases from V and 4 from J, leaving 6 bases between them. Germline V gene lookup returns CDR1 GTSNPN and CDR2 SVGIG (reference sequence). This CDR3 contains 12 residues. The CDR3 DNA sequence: TGTGCCTGGAGTGTAGACGGAGAGACCCAGTACTTC. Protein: CAWSVDGETQYF.

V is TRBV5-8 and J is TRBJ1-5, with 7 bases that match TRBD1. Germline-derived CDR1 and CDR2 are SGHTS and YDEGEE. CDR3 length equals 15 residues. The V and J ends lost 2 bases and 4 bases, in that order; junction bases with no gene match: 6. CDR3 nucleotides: TGTGCCAGCAGCTTACAGGGGATGGCTAATCAGCCCCAGCATTTT. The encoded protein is CASSLQGMANQPQHF.

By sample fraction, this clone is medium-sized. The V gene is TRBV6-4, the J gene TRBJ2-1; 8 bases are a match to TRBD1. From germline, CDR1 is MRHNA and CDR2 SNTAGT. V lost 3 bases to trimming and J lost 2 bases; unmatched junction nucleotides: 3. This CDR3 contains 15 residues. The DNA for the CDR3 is TGTGCCAGCAGTGAATCAGGGGGCGCCTACAATGAGCAGTTCTTC. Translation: CASSESGGAYNEQFF.

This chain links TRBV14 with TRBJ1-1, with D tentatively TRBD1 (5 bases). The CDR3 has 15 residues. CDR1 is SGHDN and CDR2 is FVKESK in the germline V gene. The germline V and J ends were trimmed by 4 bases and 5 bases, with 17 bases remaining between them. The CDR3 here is CASSLMPRGETEAFF. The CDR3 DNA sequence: TGTGCCAGCAGCCTAATGCCAAGGGGAGAGACTGAAGCTTTCTTT.

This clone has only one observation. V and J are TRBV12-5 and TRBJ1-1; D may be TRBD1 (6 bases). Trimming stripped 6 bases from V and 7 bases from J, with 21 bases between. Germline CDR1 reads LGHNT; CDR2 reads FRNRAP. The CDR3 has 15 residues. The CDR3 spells CASGPQEGGRVEAFF. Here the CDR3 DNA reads TGTGCTAGTGGACCGCAGGAAGGGGGAAGAGTTGAAGCTTTCTTT.

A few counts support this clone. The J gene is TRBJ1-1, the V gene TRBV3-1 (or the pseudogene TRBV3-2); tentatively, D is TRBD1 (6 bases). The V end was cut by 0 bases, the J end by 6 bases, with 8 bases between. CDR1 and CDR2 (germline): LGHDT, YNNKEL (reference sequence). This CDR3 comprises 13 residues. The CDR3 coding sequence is TGTGCCAGCAGCCAAGAGGGGGCACCTGAAGCTTTCTTT. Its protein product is CASSQEGAPEAFF.

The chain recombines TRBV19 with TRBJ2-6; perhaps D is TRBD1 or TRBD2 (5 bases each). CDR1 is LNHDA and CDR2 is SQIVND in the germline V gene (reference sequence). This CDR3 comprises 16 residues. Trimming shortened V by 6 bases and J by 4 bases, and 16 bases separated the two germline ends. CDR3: CASSVAEGSGANVLTF. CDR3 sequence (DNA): TGTGCCAGTAGCGTGGCAGAGGGGTCCGGGGCCAACGTCCTGACTTTC.

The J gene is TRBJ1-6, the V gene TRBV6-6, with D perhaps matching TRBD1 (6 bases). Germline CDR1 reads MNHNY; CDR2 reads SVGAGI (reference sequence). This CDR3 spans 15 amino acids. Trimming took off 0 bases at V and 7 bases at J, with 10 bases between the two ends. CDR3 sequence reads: CASSYSRDINSPLHF. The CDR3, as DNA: TGTGCCAGCAGTTACTCGAGGGACATCAATTCACCCCTCCACTTT.

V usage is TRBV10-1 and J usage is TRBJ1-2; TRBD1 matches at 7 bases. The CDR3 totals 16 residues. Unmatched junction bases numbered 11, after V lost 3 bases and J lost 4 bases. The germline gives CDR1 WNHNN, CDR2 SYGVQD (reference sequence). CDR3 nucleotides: TGCGCCAGCAGTGATCGAGGGGGCGTGGATAGCTATGGCTACACCTTC. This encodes CASSDRGGVDSYGYTF.

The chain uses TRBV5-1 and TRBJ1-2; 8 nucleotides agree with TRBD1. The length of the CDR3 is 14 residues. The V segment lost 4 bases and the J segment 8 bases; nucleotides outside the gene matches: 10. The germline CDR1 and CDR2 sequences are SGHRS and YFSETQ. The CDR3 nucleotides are TGCGCCAGCAGCACGACAGGGGTTGCGGACGGCTACACCTTC. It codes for CASSTTGVADGYTF.

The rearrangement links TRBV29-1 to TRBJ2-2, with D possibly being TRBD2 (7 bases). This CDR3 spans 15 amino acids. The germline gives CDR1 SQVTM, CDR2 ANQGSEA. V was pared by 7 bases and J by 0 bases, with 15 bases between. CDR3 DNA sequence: TGCAGCGCTATGCGGGGGCCTTCGAACACCGGGGAGCTGTTTTTT. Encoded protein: CSAMRGPSNTGELFF.

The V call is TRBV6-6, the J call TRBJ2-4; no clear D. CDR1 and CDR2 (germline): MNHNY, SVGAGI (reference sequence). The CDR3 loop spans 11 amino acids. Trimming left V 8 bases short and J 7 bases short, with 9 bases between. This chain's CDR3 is CASRSLNIQYF. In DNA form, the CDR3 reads TGTGCCAGCCGCTCCCTTAACATTCAGTACTTC.

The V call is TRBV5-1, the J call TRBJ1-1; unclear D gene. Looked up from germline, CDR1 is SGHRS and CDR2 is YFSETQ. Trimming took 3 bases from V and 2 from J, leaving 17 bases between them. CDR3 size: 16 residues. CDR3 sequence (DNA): TGCGCCAGCAGCTCACAAACCGTGGGATCAAACACTGAAGCTTTCTTT. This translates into CASSSQTVGSNTEAFF.

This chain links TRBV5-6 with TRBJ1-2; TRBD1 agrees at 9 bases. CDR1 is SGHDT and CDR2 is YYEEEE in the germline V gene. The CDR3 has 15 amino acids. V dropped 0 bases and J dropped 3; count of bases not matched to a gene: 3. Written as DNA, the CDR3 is TGTGCCAGCAGCTTGGTACAGGGGGCTGACTATGGCTACACCTTC. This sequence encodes CASSLVQGADYGYTF.

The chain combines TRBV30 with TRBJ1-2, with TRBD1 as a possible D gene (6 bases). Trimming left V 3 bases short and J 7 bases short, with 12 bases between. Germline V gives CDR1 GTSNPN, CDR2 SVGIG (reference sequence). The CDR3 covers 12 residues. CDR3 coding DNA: TGTGCCTGGAGGGAAAACAGGGTTGGCTACACCTTC. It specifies CAWRENRVGYTF.

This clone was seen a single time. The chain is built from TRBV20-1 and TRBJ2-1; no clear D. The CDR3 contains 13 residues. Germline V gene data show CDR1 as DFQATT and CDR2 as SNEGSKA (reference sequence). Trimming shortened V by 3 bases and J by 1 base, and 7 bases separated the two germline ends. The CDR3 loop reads CSASPGSYNEQFF. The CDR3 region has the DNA TGCAGTGCTAGTCCCGGGTCCTACAATGAGCAGTTCTTC.

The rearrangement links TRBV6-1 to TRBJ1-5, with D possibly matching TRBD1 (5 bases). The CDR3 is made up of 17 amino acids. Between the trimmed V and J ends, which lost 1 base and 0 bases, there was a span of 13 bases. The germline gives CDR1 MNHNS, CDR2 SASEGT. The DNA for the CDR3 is TGTGCCAGCAGTGAAGGGCGCAGGGATTATAGCAATCAGCCCCAGCATTTT. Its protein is CASSEGRRDYSNQPQHF.

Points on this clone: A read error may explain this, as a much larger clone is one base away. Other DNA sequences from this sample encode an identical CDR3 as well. The CDR3 reads CASSLGGNTEAFF. CDR3 DNA sequence: TGCGCCAGCAGCTTGGGCGGGAACACTGAAGCTTTCTTT. The V call is TRBV5-1, the J call TRBJ1-1, with D uncertain. The germline V and J ends were trimmed by 0 bases and 1 base, with 4 bases remaining between them. CDR3 length: 13 amino acids. CDR1 SGHRS and CDR2 YFSETQ come from the germline V gene.

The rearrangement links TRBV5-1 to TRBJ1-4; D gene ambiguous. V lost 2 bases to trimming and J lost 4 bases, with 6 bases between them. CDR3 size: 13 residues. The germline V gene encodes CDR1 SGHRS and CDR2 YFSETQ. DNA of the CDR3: TGCGCCAGCAGCTTTCGGGGTAATGAAAAACTGTTTTTT. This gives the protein CASSFRGNEKLFF.

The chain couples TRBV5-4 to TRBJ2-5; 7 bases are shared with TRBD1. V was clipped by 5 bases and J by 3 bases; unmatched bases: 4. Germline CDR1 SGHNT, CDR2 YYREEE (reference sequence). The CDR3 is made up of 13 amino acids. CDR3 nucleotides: TGTGCCAGCAGTGCCGGGACAGAAGAGACCCAGTACTTC. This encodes CASSAGTEETQYF.

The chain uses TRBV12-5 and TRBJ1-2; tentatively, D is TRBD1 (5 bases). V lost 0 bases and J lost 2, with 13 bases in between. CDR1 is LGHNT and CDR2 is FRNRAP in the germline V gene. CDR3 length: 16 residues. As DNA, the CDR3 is TGTGCTAGTGGTTTGGTACCGGGGCAGGGCAACTATGGCTACACCTTC. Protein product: CASGLVPGQGNYGYTF. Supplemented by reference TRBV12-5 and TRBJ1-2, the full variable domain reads DARVTQTPRHKVTEMGQEVTMRCQPILGHNTVFWYRQTMMQGLELLAYFRNRAPLDDSGMPKDRFSAEMPDATLATLKIQPSEPRDSAVYFCASGLVPGQGNYGYTFGSGTRLTVV.

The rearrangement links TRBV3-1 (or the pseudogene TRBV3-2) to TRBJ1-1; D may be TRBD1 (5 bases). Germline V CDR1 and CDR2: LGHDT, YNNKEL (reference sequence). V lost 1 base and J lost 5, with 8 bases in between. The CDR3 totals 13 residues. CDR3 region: CASSQVGGTEAFF. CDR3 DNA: TGTGCCAGCAGCCAAGTTGGGGGAACTGAAGCTTTCTTT.

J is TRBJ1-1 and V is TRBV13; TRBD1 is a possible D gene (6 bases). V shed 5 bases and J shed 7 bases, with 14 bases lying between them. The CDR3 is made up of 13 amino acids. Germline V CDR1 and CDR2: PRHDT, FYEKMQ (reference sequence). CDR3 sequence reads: CASSRPGGDEAFF. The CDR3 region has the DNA TGTGCCAGCAGCCGACCGGGGGGCGATGAAGCTTTCTTT.

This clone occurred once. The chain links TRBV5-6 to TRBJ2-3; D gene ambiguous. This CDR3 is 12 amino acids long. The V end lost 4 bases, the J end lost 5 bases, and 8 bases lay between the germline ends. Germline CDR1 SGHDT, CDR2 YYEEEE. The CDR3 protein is CASSTGVDTQYF. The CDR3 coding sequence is TGTGCCAGCAGCACGGGTGTAGATACGCAGTATTTT.

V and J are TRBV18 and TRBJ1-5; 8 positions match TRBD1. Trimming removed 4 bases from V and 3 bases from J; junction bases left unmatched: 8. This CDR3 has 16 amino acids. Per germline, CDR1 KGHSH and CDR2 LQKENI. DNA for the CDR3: TGTGCCAGCTCACTGGACAGGGAAGAGGCCAATCAGCCCCAGCATTTT. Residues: CASSLDREEANQPQHF.